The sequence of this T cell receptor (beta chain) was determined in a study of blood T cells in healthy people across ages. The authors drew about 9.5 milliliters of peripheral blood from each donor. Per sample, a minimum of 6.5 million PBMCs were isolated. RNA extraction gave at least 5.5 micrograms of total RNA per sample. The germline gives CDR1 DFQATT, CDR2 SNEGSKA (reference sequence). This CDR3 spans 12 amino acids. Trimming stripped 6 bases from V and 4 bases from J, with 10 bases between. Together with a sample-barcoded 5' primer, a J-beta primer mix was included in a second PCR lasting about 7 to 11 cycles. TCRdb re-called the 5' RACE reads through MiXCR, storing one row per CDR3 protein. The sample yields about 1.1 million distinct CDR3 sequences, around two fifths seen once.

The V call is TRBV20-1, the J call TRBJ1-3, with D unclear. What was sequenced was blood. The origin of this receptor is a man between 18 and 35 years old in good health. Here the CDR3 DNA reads TGCAGTGCGGTGGGAAGGGGAAACACCATATATTTT. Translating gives CSAVGRGNTIYF.